The 28 T cell receptor beta chains listed next were all sequenced from one sample in a study of OX40 agonist ivuxolimab in advanced cancers. TCRdb keeps only in-frame clones here, not all; method: immunoSEQ multiplex PCR. The table includes roughly 100,000 clones, approximately 93% detected once. Sample: CD4+ or CD8+ T cells sorted from blood, taken in a trial of the OX40 agonist ivuxolimab. The receptors were gathered from an adult with an advanced solid tumor such as melanoma, head and neck, liver or kidney cancer.

The J gene is TRBJ1-1, the V gene TRBV18; possible D gene TRBD1, 6 bases. V was cut by 0 bases and J by 4 bases, with 9 bases left in between. The CDR3 spans 14 residues. Per the germline V gene, CDR1 is KGHSH and CDR2 is LQKENI. CDR3 in DNA: TGTGCCAGCTCACCACCGGGGGGCCGCACTGAAGCTTTCTTT. The encoded protein is CASSPPGGRTEAFF.

The table lists this clone with a count of one. This chain links TRBV7-3 with TRBJ2-2, with D unresolved. Germline lookup yields CDR1 SGHTA and CDR2 FQGTGA. The CDR3 is 13 residues long. V lost 4 bases and J lost 0, with 3 bases in between. The chain's CDR3 is CASSSPNTGELFF. The DNA of the CDR3 is TGTGCCAGCAGCTCGCCGAACACCGGGGAGCTGTTTTTT.

The chain uses TRBV6-5 and TRBJ1-6; weak D call: TRBD1 (6 bases). CDR3 length: 15 residues. The germline gives CDR1 MNHEY, CDR2 SVGAGI. Deletions cut 0 bases from V and 10 bases from J, with 13 bases between. The CDR3 DNA sequence: TGTGCCAGCAGTTACTCTATACAGGGTGAATCACCCCTCCACTTT. As protein: CASSYSIQGESPLHF.

The CDR3 is CALGRGSGNTIYF. CDR3 sequence (DNA): TGTGCTCTGGGAAGGGGCTCTGGAAACACCATATATTTT. J is TRBJ1-3 and V is TRBV30; D perhaps matches TRBD1 (5 bases). CDR1 is GTSNPN and CDR2 is SVGIG in the germline V gene (reference sequence). The CDR3 runs 13 residues.

This chain uses TRBV2 with TRBJ2-1; D gene ambiguous. V was clipped by 6 bases and J by 4 bases, with 10 bases between them. The CDR3 spans 13 residues. Germline V gives CDR1 SNHLY, CDR2 FYNNEI. The CDR3 region is CASSPLFYNEQFF. The CDR3, as DNA: TGTGCCAGCAGCCCCCTTTTTTACAATGAGCAGTTCTTC.

This chain uses TRBV29-1 with TRBJ1-2, with D perhaps TRBD1 (6 bases). The CDR3 extends over 13 amino acids. Germline loops: CDR1 SQVTM, CDR2 ANQGSEA. Trimming cost V 7 bases and J 2 bases, with 14 bases left between them. CDR3 nucleotide sequence: TGCAGCGCCGGCGGGACAACAAACTATGGCTACACCTTC. Protein sequence: CSAGGTTNYGYTF.

This chain joins TRBV27 and TRBJ1-2; D remains unclear. Between the trimmed V and J ends, which lost 8 bases and 3 bases, there was a span of 10 bases. Germline V gene sequence: CDR1 MNHEY, CDR2 SMNVEV (reference sequence). CDR3 size: 12 residues. The CDR3 coding sequence is TGTGCCAGCTCGACCCACGACTATGGCTACACCTTC. Protein sequence: CASSTHDYGYTF.

J is TRBJ1-2 and V is TRBV18; D is ambiguous. The CDR3 contains 13 residues. V was pared by 3 bases and J by 0 bases, with 5 bases between. Germline values: CDR1 KGHSH, CDR2 LQKENI. This CDR3 is CASSPNPNYGYTF. CDR3 sequence (DNA): TGTGCCAGCTCACCTAATCCTAACTATGGCTACACCTTC. Variable domain in full (rest from reference TRBV18 and TRBJ1-2): NAGVMQNPRHLVRRRGQEARLRCSPMKGHSHVYWYRQLPEEGLKFMVYLQKENIIDESGMPKERFSAEFPKEGPSILRIQQVVRGDSAAYFCASSPNPNYGYTFGSGTRLTVV.

The chain employs TRBV7-2 and TRBJ2-4; no firm D call. Germline V gives CDR1 SGHTA, CDR2 FQGNSA. The CDR3 runs to 12 residues. V shed 1 base and J shed 6 bases, with 4 bases lying between them. DNA of the CDR3: TGTGCCAGCAGCTTAGGGGGAAACATTCAGTACTTC. Its translation: CASSLGGNIQYF.

As for this clone: The junction departs from the called germline gene at one end, perhaps through a read error. V is TRBV30 and J is TRBJ2-1, with D possibly matching TRBD1 (5 bases). The CDR3 runs 16 residues. Per the germline V gene, CDR1 is GTSNPN and CDR2 is SVGIG (reference sequence). The CDR3 spells CTWSVPTDTSYNEQFF. The CDR3 nucleotides read TGTACCTGGAGTGTACCGACAGACACCTCCTACAATGAGCAGTTCTTC.

This clone was detected a few times. The gene calls are TRBV20-1 and TRBJ1-3; D is unclear. Germline loops: CDR1 DFQATT, CDR2 SNEGSKA (reference sequence). CDR3 size: 11 residues. Trimming took off 5 bases at V and 1 base at J, with 3 bases between the two ends. The CDR3 spells CSAGSGNTIYF. The CDR3 bases are TGCAGTGCTGGGTCTGGAAACACCATATATTTT.

On this clone itself: The same CDR3 arises from other DNA sequences in this sample as well. V gene TRBV7-2 combines with J gene TRBJ1-1; no clear D gene. Germline CDR1 is SGHTA and CDR2 is FQGNSA. The CDR3 is 13 amino acids. Deletions cut 1 base from V and 8 bases from J, with 11 bases between. In DNA form, the CDR3 reads TGTGCCAGCAGCTTAGTGGTACGTGCAGAAGCTTTCTTT. Translated: CASSLVVRAEAFF.

V gene TRBV10-3 combines with J gene TRBJ2-5; D possibly corresponds to TRBD2 (5 bases). The CDR3 runs 12 residues. The germline gives CDR1 ENHRY, CDR2 SYGVKD. With 5 bases removed from V and 5 bases from J, the gap between germline ends came to 9 bases. CDR3 DNA sequence: TGTGCCATCAGTATGACGGGGGAGACCCAGTACTTC. Amino acids: CAISMTGETQYF.

The V gene is TRBV6-5, the J gene TRBJ1-4; the match to TRBD1 covers 8 bases. Looked up from germline, CDR1 is MNHEY and CDR2 is SVGAGI. The V segment lost 6 bases and the J segment 7 bases; nucleotides outside the gene matches: 10. The CDR3 consists of 15 residues. The CDR3 protein is CASSRQGAAGEKLFF. DNA of the CDR3: TGTGCCAGCAGCCGGCAGGGGGCAGCGGGTGAAAAACTGTTTTTT.

The chain recombines TRBV2 with TRBJ2-3, with 12 bases lining up with TRBD2. J lost 5 bases, V lost 6 bases, and 9 bases had no gene match. CDR3 size: 16 residues. Germline V gene lookup returns CDR1 SNHLY and CDR2 FYNNEI. The DNA for the CDR3 is TGTGCCAGCAGCGTCGGGACTAGCGGGCCGGGAGATACGCAGTATTTT. Encoded protein: CASSVGTSGPGDTQYF.

The chain couples TRBV2 to TRBJ1-1; D not resolved. The CDR3 is 14 residues long. V lost 11 bases to trimming and J lost 4 bases, with 20 bases between them. In germline, CDR1 is SNHLY, CDR2 FYNNEI. Here the CDR3 DNA reads TGTGCCGGCTCCAACCCGGGGAGGTCCACTGAAGCTTTCTTT. Protein: CAGSNPGRSTEAFF.

The chain employs TRBV6-5 and TRBJ1-1; D is unresolved. This CDR3 region has 11 residues. V shed 4 bases and J shed 6 bases, with 6 bases lying between them. The germline CDR1 and CDR2 sequences are MNHEY and SVGAGI. This CDR3 is CASSFGSEAFF. Written as DNA, the CDR3 is TGTGCCAGCAGTTTCGGATCTGAAGCTTTCTTT.

The gene calls are TRBV28 and TRBJ2-2; 13 bases fit TRBD2. This CDR3 has 17 amino acids. Germline values: CDR1 MDHEN, CDR2 SYDVKM. Losses at the gene ends were 2 bases for V and 6 bases for J; bases not matched to a gene: 6. CDR3 in amino acids: CASSLNMGLAGSGELFF. Written as DNA, the CDR3 is TGTGCCAGCAGTTTAAACATGGGACTAGCGGGGTCCGGGGAGCTGTTTTTT.

The chain is built from TRBV4-2 and TRBJ1-3, with a tentative D call TRBD1 (5 bases). The CDR3 contains 15 residues. From germline, CDR1 is LGHNA and CDR2 YNFKEQ. V was trimmed by 0 bases and J by 8 bases, leaving 14 bases between them. CDR3 sequence (DNA): TGTGCCAGCAGCCAAGACTGGCACCAGGGAGACACCATATATTTT. Amino acid sequence: CASSQDWHQGDTIYF.

V gene TRBV28 combines with J gene TRBJ2-3, with D perhaps matching TRBD2 (6 bases). The CDR3 consists of 12 residues. Looked up from germline, CDR1 is MDHEN and CDR2 is SYDVKM. V lost 5 bases and J 5 bases, leaving 8 bases between the germline ends. For the CDR3, the DNA is TGTGCCAGCAGTAGCGGGTTAGATACGCAGTATTTT. This encodes CASSSGLDTQYF.

This rearrangement joins TRBV4-2 to TRBJ1-2; TRBD1 matches 12 bases. The CDR3 loop spans 16 amino acids. Germline trimming cut 1 base from V and 7 bases from J; bases unmatched to any gene: 7. CDR1 and CDR2 (germline): LGHNA, YNFKEQ. The CDR3 sequence: CASSQGVGQGARGYTF. CDR3 DNA: TGTGCCAGCAGCCAAGGTGTGGGACAGGGGGCGCGTGGCTACACCTTC.

The chain has TRBV19 and TRBJ1-1, with 7 bases fitting TRBD1. Germline CDR1 LNHDA, CDR2 SQIVND (reference sequence). The CDR3 runs 15 residues. The J segment lost 1 base and the V segment lost 0 bases, leaving 2 bases of the junction unmatched. In DNA, the CDR3 is TGTGCCAGTAGTATAGAGGCAGGGGGGAACACTGAAGCTTTCTTT. Amino acids: CASSIEAGGNTEAFF.

The chain is built from TRBV10-3 and TRBJ1-5, with D maybe TRBD1 (6 bases). The CDR3 totals 14 residues. V was cut by 8 bases and J by 2 bases, with 13 bases left in between. The germline gives CDR1 ENHRY, CDR2 SYGVKD. CDR3 DNA: TGTGCCATCGCTACAGGGTCGGGCAATCAGCCCCAGCATTTT. Its translation: CAIATGSGNQPQHF.

The V call is TRBV6-6, the J call TRBJ2-7; D gene uncertain. Germline V gene sequence: CDR1 MNHNY, CDR2 SVGAGI (reference sequence). This CDR3 has 14 residues. Trimming removed 6 bases at V and 2 bases at J, with 14 bases between. The CDR3 loop reads CASRTTSWAYEQYF. The CDR3 DNA is TGTGCCAGCAGGACCACATCGTGGGCCTACGAGCAGTACTTC.

The chain employs TRBV30 and TRBJ1-3, with TRBD1 identical over 9 bases. The CDR3 extends over 14 amino acids. J was trimmed by 3 bases and V by 2 bases; bases with no gene match: 2. Per the germline V gene, CDR1 is GTSNPN and CDR2 is SVGIG (reference sequence). This CDR3 is CAWSRQGDGNTIYF. CDR3 nucleotide sequence: TGTGCCTGGAGTCGACAGGGGGATGGAAACACCATATATTTT.

The chain employs TRBV9 and TRBJ2-5, with D possibly TRBD2 on 5 matching bases. This CDR3 has 16 amino acids. The V end was cut by 3 bases, the J end by 1 base, with 16 bases between. CDR1 and CDR2 from the germline V gene are SGDLS and YYNGEE. The CDR3 protein is CASSAGLGEGQETQYF. The CDR3 DNA follows: TGTGCCAGCAGCGCAGGACTCGGTGAGGGCCAAGAGACCCAGTACTTC.

V gene TRBV4-3 combines with J gene TRBJ1-1; TRBD1 is a possible D gene (6 bases). Germline lookup yields CDR1 LGHNA and CDR2 YSLEER. V was trimmed by 4 bases and J by 3 bases, leaving 12 bases between them. CDR3 length: 14 amino acids. The CDR3 coding sequence is TGCGCCAGCAGCCCACAGGGATTCGACACTGAAGCTTTCTTT. This encodes CASSPQGFDTEAFF.

V is TRBV6-5 and J is TRBJ1-3; 10 nucleotides agree with TRBD1. The CDR3 length is 15 residues. In germline, CDR1 is MNHEY, CDR2 SVGAGI. J was trimmed by 2 bases and V by 5 bases; bases with no gene match: 3. The CDR3, as DNA: TGTGCCAGCAGTAGAGGACAGGGGGCTGGAAACACCATATATTTT. It specifies CASSRGQGAGNTIYF.